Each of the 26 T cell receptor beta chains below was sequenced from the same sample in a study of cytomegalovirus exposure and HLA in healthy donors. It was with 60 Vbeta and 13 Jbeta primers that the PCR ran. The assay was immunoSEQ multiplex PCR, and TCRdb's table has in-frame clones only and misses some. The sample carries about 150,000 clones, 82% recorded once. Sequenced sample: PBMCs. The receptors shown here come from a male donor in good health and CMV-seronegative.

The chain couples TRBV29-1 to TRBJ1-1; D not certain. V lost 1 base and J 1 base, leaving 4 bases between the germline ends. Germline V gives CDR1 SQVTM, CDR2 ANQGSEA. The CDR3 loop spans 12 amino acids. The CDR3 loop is CSVEGQNTEAFF. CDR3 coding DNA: TGCAGCGTTGAAGGGCAGAACACTGAAGCTTTCTTT.

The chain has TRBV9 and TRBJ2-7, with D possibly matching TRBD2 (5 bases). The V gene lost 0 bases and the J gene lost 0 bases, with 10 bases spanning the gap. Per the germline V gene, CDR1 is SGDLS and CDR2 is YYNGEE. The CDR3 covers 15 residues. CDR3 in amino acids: CASSVGERSSYEQYF. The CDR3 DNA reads TGTGCCAGCAGCGTAGGAGAGCGGAGCTCCTACGAGCAGTACTTC.

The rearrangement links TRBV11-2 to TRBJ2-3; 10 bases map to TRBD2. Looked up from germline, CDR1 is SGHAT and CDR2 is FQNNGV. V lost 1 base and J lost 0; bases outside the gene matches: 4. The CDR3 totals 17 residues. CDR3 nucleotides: TGTGCCAGCAGCTTAGTGCGGGGACTAGCGAGCACAGATACGCAGTATTTT. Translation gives CASSLVRGLASTDTQYF.

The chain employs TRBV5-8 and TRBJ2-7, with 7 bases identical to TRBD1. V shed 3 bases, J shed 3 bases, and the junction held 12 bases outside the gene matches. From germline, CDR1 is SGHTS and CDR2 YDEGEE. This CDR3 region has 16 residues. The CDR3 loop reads CASSSQGATGYYEQYF. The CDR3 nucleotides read TGTGCCAGCAGCTCGCAGGGAGCGACAGGGTACTACGAGCAGTACTTC.

CDR3 in DNA: TGTGCCAGCTCACCCTATGCCGGGACAGCTGCCTACGAGCAGTACTTC. This gives the protein CASSPYAGTAAYEQYF. The chain uses TRBV18 and TRBJ2-7; 7 bases are shared with TRBD1. The CDR3 is 16 amino acids. In germline, CDR1 is KGHSH, CDR2 LQKENI. Germline trimming cut 3 bases from V and 2 bases from J; bases unmatched to any gene: 10.

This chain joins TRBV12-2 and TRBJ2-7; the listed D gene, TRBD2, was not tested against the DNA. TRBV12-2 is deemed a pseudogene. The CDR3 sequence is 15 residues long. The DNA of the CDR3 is TGTGCAAGTCGCCCGCTGCCGTGCGGCTCCTACGAGCAGTACTTC. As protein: CASRPLPCGSYEQYF.

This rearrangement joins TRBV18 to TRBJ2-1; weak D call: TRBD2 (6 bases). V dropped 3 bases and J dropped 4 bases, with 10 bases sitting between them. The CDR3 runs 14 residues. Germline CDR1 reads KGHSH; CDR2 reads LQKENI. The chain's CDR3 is CASSPRTIYNEQFF. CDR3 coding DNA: TGTGCCAGCTCACCGCGGACTATATACAATGAGCAGTTCTTC.

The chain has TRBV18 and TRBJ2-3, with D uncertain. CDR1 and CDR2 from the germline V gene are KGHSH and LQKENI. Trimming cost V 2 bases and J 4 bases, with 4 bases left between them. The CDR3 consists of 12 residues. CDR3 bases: TGTGCCAGCTCACCAGTCGCAGATACGCAGTATTTT. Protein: CASSPVADTQYF. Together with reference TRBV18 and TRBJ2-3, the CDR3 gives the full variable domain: NAGVMQNPRHLVRRRGQEARLRCSPMKGHSHVYWYRQLPEEGLKFMVYLQKENIIDESGMPKERFSAEFPKEGPSILRIQQVVRGDSAAYFCASSPVADTQYFGPGTRLTVL.

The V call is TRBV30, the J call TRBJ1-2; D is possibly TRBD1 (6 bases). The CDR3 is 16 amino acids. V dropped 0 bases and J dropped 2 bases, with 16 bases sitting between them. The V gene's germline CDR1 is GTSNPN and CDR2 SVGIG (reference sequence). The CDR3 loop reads CAWSVLRGRGNYGYTF. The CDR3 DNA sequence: TGTGCCTGGAGTGTACTGCGCGGCAGGGGAAACTATGGCTACACCTTC.

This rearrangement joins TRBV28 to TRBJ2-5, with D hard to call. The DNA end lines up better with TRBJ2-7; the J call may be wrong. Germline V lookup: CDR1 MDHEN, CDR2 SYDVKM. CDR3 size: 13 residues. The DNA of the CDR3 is TGTGCCAGCGCGACCGACTTCTCCTACGAGCAGTACTTC. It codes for CASATDFSYEQYF.

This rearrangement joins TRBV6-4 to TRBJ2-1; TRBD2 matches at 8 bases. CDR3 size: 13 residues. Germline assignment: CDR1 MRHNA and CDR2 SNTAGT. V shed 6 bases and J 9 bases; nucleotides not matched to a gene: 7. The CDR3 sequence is CASRERESGEQFF. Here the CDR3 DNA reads TGTGCCAGCAGAGAGCGGGAGAGCGGTGAGCAGTTCTTC.

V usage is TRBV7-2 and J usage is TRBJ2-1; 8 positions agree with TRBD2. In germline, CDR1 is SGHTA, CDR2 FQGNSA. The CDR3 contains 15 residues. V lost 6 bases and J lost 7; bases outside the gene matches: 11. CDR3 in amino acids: CASSFPRPGGNEQFF. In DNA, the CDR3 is TGTGCCAGCAGTTTCCCGAGGCCGGGGGGGAATGAGCAGTTCTTC.

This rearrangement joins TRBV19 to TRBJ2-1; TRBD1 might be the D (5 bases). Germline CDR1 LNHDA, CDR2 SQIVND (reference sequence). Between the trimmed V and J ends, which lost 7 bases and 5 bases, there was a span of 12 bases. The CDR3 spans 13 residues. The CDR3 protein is CASNQGTHNEQFF. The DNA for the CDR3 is TGTGCCAGTAATCAGGGTACGCACAATGAGCAGTTCTTC. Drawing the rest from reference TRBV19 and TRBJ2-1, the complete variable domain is DGGITQSPKYLFRKEGQNVTLSCEQNLNHDAMYWYRQDPGQGLRLIYYSQIVNDFQKGDIAEGYSVSREKKESFPLTVTSAQKNPTAFYLCASNQGTHNEQFFGPGTRLTVL.

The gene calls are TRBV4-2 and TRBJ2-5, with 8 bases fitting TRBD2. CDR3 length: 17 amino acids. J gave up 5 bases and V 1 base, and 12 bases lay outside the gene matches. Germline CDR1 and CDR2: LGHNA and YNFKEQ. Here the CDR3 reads CASSQGRGTLAGETQYF. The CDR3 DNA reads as TGTGCCAGCAGCCAAGGCCGAGGGACCTTAGCGGGGGAGACCCAGTACTTC.

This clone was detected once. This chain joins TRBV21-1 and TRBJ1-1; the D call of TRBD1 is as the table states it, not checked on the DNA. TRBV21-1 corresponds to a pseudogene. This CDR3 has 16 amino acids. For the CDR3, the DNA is TGTGCCAGCAGCAAGCCCGGACAGGGCGTGAACACTGAAGCTTTCTTT. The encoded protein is CASSKPGQGVNTEAFF.

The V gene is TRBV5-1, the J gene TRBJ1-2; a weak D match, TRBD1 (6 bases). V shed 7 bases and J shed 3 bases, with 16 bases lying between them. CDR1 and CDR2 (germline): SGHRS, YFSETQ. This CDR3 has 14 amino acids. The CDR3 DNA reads TGCGCCAGCGCCACAGGGAGCTCGTACTATGGCTACACCTTC. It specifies CASATGSSYYGYTF.

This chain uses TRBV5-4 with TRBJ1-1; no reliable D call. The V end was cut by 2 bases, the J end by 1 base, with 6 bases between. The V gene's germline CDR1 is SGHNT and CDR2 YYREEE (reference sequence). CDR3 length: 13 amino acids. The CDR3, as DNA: TGTGCCAGCAGCTTTCGGGGGAACACTGAAGCTTTCTTT. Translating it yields CASSFRGNTEAFF.

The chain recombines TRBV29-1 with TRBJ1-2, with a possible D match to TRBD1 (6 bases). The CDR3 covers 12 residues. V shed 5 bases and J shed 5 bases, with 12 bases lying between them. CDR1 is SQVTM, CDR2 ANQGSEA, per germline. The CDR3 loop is CSVYDRKYGYTF. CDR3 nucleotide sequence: TGCAGCGTTTACGACAGGAAATATGGCTACACCTTC. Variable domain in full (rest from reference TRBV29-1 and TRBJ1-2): SAVISQKPSRDICQRGTSLTIQCQVDSQVTMMFWYRQQPGQSLTLIATANQGSEATYESGFVIDKFPISRPNLTFSTLTVSNMSPEDSSIYLCSVYDRKYGYTFGSGTRLTVV.

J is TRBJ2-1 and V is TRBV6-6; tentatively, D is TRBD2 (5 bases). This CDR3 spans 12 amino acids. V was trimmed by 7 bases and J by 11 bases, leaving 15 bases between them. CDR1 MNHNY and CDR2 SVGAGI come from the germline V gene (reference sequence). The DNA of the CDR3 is TGTGCCAGCATTTCCGAGCGGACTCAGCAGTTCTTC. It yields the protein CASISERTQQFF.

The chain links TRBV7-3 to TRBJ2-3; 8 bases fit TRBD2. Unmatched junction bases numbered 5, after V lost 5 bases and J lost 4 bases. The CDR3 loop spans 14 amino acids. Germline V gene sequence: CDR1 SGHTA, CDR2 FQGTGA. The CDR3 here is CASSLGLAADTQYF. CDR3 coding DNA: TGTGCCAGCAGCCTCGGACTAGCTGCAGATACGCAGTATTTT.

This CDR3 is CASSSLGGLAGQETQYF. CDR3 bases: TGTGCCAGCAGCTCCCTCGGGGGACTAGCGGGCCAAGAGACCCAGTACTTC. This rearrangement joins TRBV7-2 to TRBJ2-5; 12 positions match TRBD2. This CDR3 is built from 17 residues. Germline-derived CDR1 and CDR2 are SGHTA and FQGNSA. J lost 1 base, V lost 4 bases, and 7 bases had no gene match.

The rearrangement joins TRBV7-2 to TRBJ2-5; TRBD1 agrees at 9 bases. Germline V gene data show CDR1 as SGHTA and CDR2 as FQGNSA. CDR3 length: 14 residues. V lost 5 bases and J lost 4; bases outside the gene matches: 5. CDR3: CASSKRTGVETQYF. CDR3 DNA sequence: TGTGCCAGCAGCAAAAGGACAGGGGTAGAGACCCAGTACTTC.

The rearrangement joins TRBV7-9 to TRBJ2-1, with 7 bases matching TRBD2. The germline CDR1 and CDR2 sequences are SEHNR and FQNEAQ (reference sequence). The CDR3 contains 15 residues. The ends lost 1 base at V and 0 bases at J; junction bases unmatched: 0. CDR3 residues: CASSLGGGSYNEQFF. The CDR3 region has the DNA TGTGCCAGCAGCTTAGGGGGGGGCTCCTACAATGAGCAGTTCTTC.

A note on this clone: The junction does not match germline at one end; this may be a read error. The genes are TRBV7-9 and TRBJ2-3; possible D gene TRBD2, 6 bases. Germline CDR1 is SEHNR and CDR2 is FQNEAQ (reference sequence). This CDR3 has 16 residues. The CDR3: CSSSLGRSGAGDTQYF. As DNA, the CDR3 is TGTTCCAGCAGCTTAGGCCGCTCGGGAGCGGGAGATACGCAGTATTTT.

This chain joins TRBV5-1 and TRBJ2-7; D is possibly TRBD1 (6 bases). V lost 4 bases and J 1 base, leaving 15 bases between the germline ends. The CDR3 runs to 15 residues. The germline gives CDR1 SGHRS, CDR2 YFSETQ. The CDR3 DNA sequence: TGCGCCAGCAGCCGGGTCAGGGGATTTTCCTACGAGCAGTACTTC. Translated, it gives CASSRVRGFSYEQYF.

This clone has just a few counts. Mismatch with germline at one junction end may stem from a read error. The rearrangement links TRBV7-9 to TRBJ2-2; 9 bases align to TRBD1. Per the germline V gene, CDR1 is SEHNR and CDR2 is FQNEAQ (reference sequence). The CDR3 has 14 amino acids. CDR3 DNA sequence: TGTTCCAGCGTAGGACAGGGGATCAACGGGGAGCTGTTTTTT. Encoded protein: CSSVGQGINGELFF.